These 9 T cell receptor beta chains were all obtained from the same sample, sequenced in a study of graft-versus-host responses after intestinal transplantation. These receptors have no identified antigens. Only in-frame clones appear in the TCRdb table, and some are missing; sequencing was by immunoSEQ multiplex PCR. The data show 50,000 to 75,000 clones, over 90% seen once. The sequencing used unstimulated CD8+ T cells sorted from spleen or lymph node cells, collected before transplant. Source of these receptors: a human donor who was the organ donor for an intestinal transplant.

The chain links TRBV14 to TRBJ1-2, with D possibly TRBD1 on 5 matching bases. Germline CDR1 SGHDN, CDR2 FVKESK. The CDR3 has 13 amino acids. V was cut by 0 bases and J by 7 bases, with 9 bases left in between. CDR3 in amino acids: CASSQDRRGGYTF. Here the CDR3 DNA reads TGTGCCAGCAGCCAAGATCGGAGGGGTGGCTACACCTTC.

J is TRBJ2-3 and V is TRBV5-1, with D tentatively TRBD1 (6 bases). The CDR3 is 14 residues long. Trimming took off 6 bases at V and 6 bases at J, with 17 bases between the two ends. Germline lookup yields CDR1 SGHRS and CDR2 YFSETQ. The CDR3 DNA is TGCGCCAGCAACAATGAACAGGGATGGGATACGCAGTATTTT. Protein sequence: CASNNEQGWDTQYF.

The chain links TRBV7-3 to TRBJ2-2; possible D gene TRBD1, 6 bases. V was shortened by 10 bases and J by 6 bases, with 12 bases between the two germline ends. The CDR3 runs 12 residues. Germline V gene data show CDR1 as SGHTA and CDR2 as FQGTGA. CDR3 loop: CATRRGSGELFF. For the CDR3, the DNA is TGTGCCACCCGAAGGGGGTCCGGGGAGCTGTTTTTT.

CDR3: CASSFRQGDIQYF. DNA of the CDR3: TGTGCCAGCAGCTTCCGACAGGGTGACATTCAGTACTTC. The gene calls are TRBV7-2 and TRBJ2-4, with 7 nucleotides matching TRBD1. The CDR3 is made up of 13 amino acids. The germline V gene has CDR1 SGHTA and CDR2 FQGNSA. J gave up 8 bases and V 3 bases, and 4 bases lay outside the gene matches.

J is TRBJ2-7 and V is TRBV28; D unresolved. The V gene's germline CDR1 is MDHEN and CDR2 SYDVKM. This CDR3 has 12 residues. Deletions cut 3 bases from V and 2 bases from J, with 5 bases between. DNA of the CDR3: TGTGCCAGCAGTTTTACTACCTACGAGCAGTACTTC. Translating it yields CASSFTTYEQYF. Using reference TRBV28 and TRBJ2-7 for the parts outside the CDR3, the full variable domain is DVKVTQSSRYLVKRTGEKVFLECVQDMDHENMFWYRQDPGLGLRLIYFSYDVKMKEKGDIPEGYSVSREKKERFSLILESASTNQTSMYLCASSFTTYEQYFGPGTRLTVT.

This chain links TRBV15 with TRBJ1-1; TRBD1 is a possible D gene (6 bases). The V gene lost 5 bases and the J gene lost 8 bases, with 18 bases spanning the gap. CDR1 LNHNV and CDR2 YYDKDF come from the germline V gene (reference sequence). The CDR3 is 14 amino acids. In nucleotides, the CDR3 is TGTGCCACCAGCCAGGGGTTGAACAGTCGGGAAGCTTTCTTT. Amino acid sequence: CATSQGLNSREAFF.

The chain combines TRBV7-2 with TRBJ1-2; D ambiguous. Trimming removed 1 base from V and 7 bases from J, with 10 bases in between. The CDR3 runs to 13 residues. Germline loops: CDR1 SGHTA, CDR2 FQGNSA. The CDR3 bases are TGTGCCAGCAGCTTAGGGCAAGCGGGTGGCTACACCTTC. It is translated as CASSLGQAGGYTF.

The V and J genes are TRBV12-5 and TRBJ2-5; weak D call: TRBD2 (5 bases). This CDR3 has 12 amino acids. Germline V lookup: CDR1 LGHNT, CDR2 FRNRAP. V lost 4 bases and J 11 bases, leaving 14 bases between the germline ends. The CDR3 sequence: CASGSYLGEQYF. The CDR3 DNA reads TGTGCTAGTGGTTCCTACCTGGGAGAGCAGTACTTC.

This chain links TRBV7-8 with TRBJ2-7, with 9 bases aligning to TRBD1. The CDR3 totals 13 residues. Germline-derived CDR1 and CDR2 are SGHVS and FQNEAQ. Trimming at V came to 5 bases and at J to 4 bases, leaving 3 bases not matched to a gene. The CDR3 DNA follows: TGTGCCAGCAGCCAGACAGGGGGATACGAGCAGTACTTC. This gives the protein CASSQTGGYEQYF.